This TCR beta chain was recorded in a study of immune characterization of retroperitoneal liposarcoma. CDR1 is MNHNS, CDR2 SASEGT, per germline. The CDR3 consists of 15 residues. Between the trimmed V and J ends, which lost 8 bases and 6 bases, there was a span of 20 bases. This clonotype is medium-sized (0.01 to 0.1%) in the sample. From the PCR reads, TCRdb called clonotypes with MiXCR, one entry per CDR3 protein. The sample lists some 9,900 distinct CDR3 sequences; about 29% were seen once. This receptor was obtained from a male donor with retroperitoneal liposarcoma. V is TRBV6-1 and J is TRBJ2-1; possibly TRBD2 for D (6 bases). Specimen: tumor tissue. The DNA for the CDR3 is TGTGCCAGCCGATTCACTACGGGAGATGGCAATGAGCAGTTCTTC. The encoded protein is CASRFTTGDGNEQFF.